The rows below give T cell receptor beta chains drawn from one sample of a study of a mutant IDH1 vaccine in newly diagnosed glioma. Only in-frame clones appear in the TCRdb table, and some are missing; sequencing was by immunoSEQ multiplex PCR. Of about 34,000 clones listed, around nine tenths are singletons. No antigens are known for them. The sequences come from PBMCs, collected from a glioma patient whose treatment included an IDH1 peptide vaccine. Receptor source: a woman aged 25 to 39 with glioma. Both conserved end residues are part of each CDR3. Fields, in order: clone size, D gene, V gene, J gene, CDR3 DNA, CDR3 protein. The D gene is left open where the match is weak. Size is omitted from some rows. Given values are once, few, many or a class for expanded clones.

.	.	TRBV5-4	TRBJ1-4	TGTGCCAGCAGCTCGGGGGGGAGAAATGAAAAACTGTTTTTT	CASSSGGRNEKLFF
.	.	TRBV2	TRBJ2-5	TGTGCCAGCAGTGGGGGTTTCACAGAGACCCAGTACTTC	CASSGGFTETQYF
.	TRBD1	TRBV5-8	TRBJ1-5	TGTGCCAGCAGCTTCGGGACAGGGGGGTATAGCAATCAGCCCCAGCATTTT	CASSFGTGGYSNQPQHF
.	TRBD2	TRBV5-1	TRBJ2-3	TGCGCCAGCAGCTTGGGACTAGCGACAGATACGCAGTATTTT	CASSLGLATDTQYF
.	.	TRBV4-1	TRBJ1-2	TGCGCCAGCAGCCTATACTACCCGCGGAGTCGTGGCTACACCTTC	CASSLYYPRSRGYTF
.	TRBD1	TRBV6-6	TRBJ1-2	TGTGCCAGCAGGCGACAGGGGCCCAACTATGGCTACACCTTC	CASRRQGPNYGYTF
.	TRBD2	TRBV5-6	TRBJ2-7	TGTGCCAGCAGCCTGGGACTAGCGGGGGGCCCAGCGCGGGAGCAGTACTTC	CASSLGLAGGPAREQYF
.	.	TRBV2	TRBJ1-1	TGTGCCAGCTCCCTGGACAGATACAAAATGAACACTGAAGCTTTCTTT	CASSLDRYKMNTEAFF
.	TRBD2	TRBV30	TRBJ2-1	TGTGCCTGGAGTGTACTCCTAGCGGGGGCCCCCTACAATGAGCAGTTCTTC	CAWSVLLAGAPYNEQFF
.	.	TRBV6-1	TRBJ2-7	TGTGCCAGCAGTGAAGCACCGACTCGAAGTGTCTACTACGAGCAGTACTTC	CASSEAPTRSVYYEQYF
.	.	TRBV19	TRBJ2-3	TGTGCCAGTAGTATGGCCCCCTCCAGCAGCTCTAGCACAGATACGCAGTATTTT	CASSMAPSSSSSTDTQYF
.	TRBD1	TRBV19	TRBJ1-4	TGTGCCAGTAGTAGCCAGGGGGGAACTAATGAAAAACTGTTTTTT	CASSSQGGTNEKLFF
.	.	TRBV6-6	TRBJ1-2	TGTGCCAGCAGCGGCTCGGGACTTTTAGACTCCTATGGCTACACCTTC	CASSGSGLLDSYGYTF
.	.	TRBV7-9	TRBJ1-3	TGTGCCAGCAGCTTCGACTCTGGAAACACCATATATTTT	CASSFDSGNTIYF
.	.	TRBV27	TRBJ1-1	TGTGCCCATCCATCGAAAGATTGGAACGCTGAAGCTTTCTTT	CAHPSKDWNAEAFF
.	TRBD1	TRBV2	TRBJ1-5	TGTGCCAGCTGGACTCCGGGACAGGGGAGTCATAGCAATCAGCCCCAGCATTTT	CASWTPGQGSHSNQPQHF
.	.	TRBV10-3	TRBJ1-1	TGTGCCATCTCGCAGGTCACTGAAGCTTTCTTT	CAISQVTEAFF
.	.	TRBV6-5	TRBJ2-1	TGTGCCAGCAGGGAATCATGGGATGAGCAGTTCTTC	CASRESWDEQFF
few	.	TRBV9	TRBJ1-2	TGTGCCAGCAGCGGCGCCGAGGGCCTAAGGGGCTACACCTTC	CASSGAEGLRGYTF
.	TRBD2	TRBV19	TRBJ2-7	TGTGCCAGTAGTCTGGACGGGAGGTCCTACGAGCAGTACTTC	CASSLDGRSYEQYF
.	.	TRBV14	TRBJ2-2	TGTGCCAGCAGCCAAGATTGGAACACCGGGGAGCTGTTTTTT	CASSQDWNTGELFF
.	.	TRBV6-5	TRBJ2-3	TGTGCCAGCAGTTACGGGGATACGCAGTATTTT	CASSYGDTQYF
.	TRBD1	TRBV6-5	TRBJ2-7	TGTGCCAGCAGTATAGGACAGGGGTACGAGCAGTACTTC	CASSIGQGYEQYF
.	.	TRBV4-2	TRBJ1-4	TGTGCCAGCAGGCCGGCGGGGATAATGGAAAAACTGTTTTTT	CASRPAGIMEKLFF
.	.	TRBV30	TRBJ1-3	TGTGCCTGGAGCCGAGTCGCCGGAAACACCATATATTTT	CAWSRVAGNTIYF
.	TRBD2	TRBV7-9	TRBJ2-7	TGTGCCAGCAGCCTCTCTAGCGGGGGGACCCCAAGCGAGCAGTACTTC	CASSLSSGGTPSEQYF
.	.	TRBV25-1	TRBJ1-4	TGTGCCAGCAGTGAATATTTGGGGCAGGGCACTAATGAAAAACTGTTTTTT	CASSEYLGQGTNEKLFF
once	.	TRBV5-4	TRBJ2-7	TGTGCCAGCAGCTTGGGGCCTCCTTACGAGCAGTACTTC	CASSLGPPYEQYF
.	.	TRBV7-2	TRBJ1-4	TGTGCCAGCAGCAAGAGGCCAGCAACTAATGAAAAACTGTTTTTT	CASSKRPATNEKLFF
.	TRBD1	TRBV7-9	TRBJ1-4	TGTGCCAGCGGAGGACAGGGGAAACCTGCAACTAATGAAAAACTGTTTTTT	CASGGQGKPATNEKLFF
.	TRBD2	TRBV4-3	TRBJ2-7	TGCGCCAGCAGCCAAGGAGCAGGGACTACCTACGAGCAGTACTTC	CASSQGAGTTYEQYF
.	.	TRBV4-1	TRBJ2-1	TGCGCCAGCAGCCAAAGTTACGGTCAGGGGCTGCCTAGCTCCTACAATGAGCAGTTCTTC	CASSQSYGQGLPSSYNEQFF
.	.	TRBV4-3	TRBJ1-1	TGCGCCAGCAGCCAAGGAGGCGGGGCAGCGAACACTGAAGCTTTCTTT	CASSQGGGAANTEAFF
medium-sized	.	TRBV6-4	TRBJ2-2	TGTGCCAGCAGTGACTCTAACCGGCACGGGGAGCTGTTTTTT	CASSDSNRHGELFF
.	.	TRBV18	TRBJ1-1	TGTGCCAGCTCACCACTTCCGGGTAAGAACACTGAAGCTTTCTTT	CASSPLPGKNTEAFF
.	.	TRBV27	TRBJ1-5	TGTGCCAGCAGGAGATGGTTCAGTCAGCCCCAGCATTTT	CASRRWFSQPQHF
.	.	TRBV27	TRBJ2-2	TGTGCCAGCAGTCACGGACCTAACCCCACCGGGGAGCTGTTTTTT	CASSHGPNPTGELFF
.	.	TRBV7-8	TRBJ2-2	TGTGCCAGCAGCCTTAACACCGGGGAGCTGTTTTTT	CASSLNTGELFF
.	.	TRBV6-1	TRBJ1-5	TGTGCCAGCACTATCGCCCGCAGTGGCAATCAGCCCCAGCATTTT	CASTIARSGNQPQHF
.	.	TRBV25-1	TRBJ1-2	TGTGCCAGCGGACTCGAACAGGGTGACTATGGCTACACCTTC	CASGLEQGDYGYTF
.	.	TRBV13	TRBJ1-2	TGTGCCAGCAGCCCCTCACGCCTAGCCGGCTACACCTTC	CASSPSRLAGYTF
.	.	TRBV20-1	TRBJ1-3	TGCAGTGCTGACTACATTGACACCATATATTTT	CSADYIDTIYF
.	.	TRBV7-9	TRBJ1-2	TGTGCCAGCAGCTTAGCGCAGCCGTCCCACCATGGCTACACCTTC	CASSLAQPSHHGYTF
.	TRBD2	TRBV4-3	TRBJ2-3	TGCGCCAGCAGCCAAGAAATCAGAAGCGGGGGGTCTAATACGCAGTATTTT	CASSQEIRSGGSNTQYF
.	TRBD1	TRBV6-5	TRBJ1-5	TGTGCCAGCAGGGGACAGGGCGGTCAGCCCCAGCATTTT	CASRGQGGQPQHF